The 24 T cell receptor beta chains presented below share a single source sample, sequenced in a study of blood T cell repertoires in COVID-19. Clones were read by immunoSEQ multiplex PCR, and TCRdb kept only the in-frame ones, dropping some. In the table there are 350,000 or so clones, about 90% of which are singletons. Source material: PBMCs or T cells enriched from blood (not recorded which). The receptors shown here come from a woman in her twenties or thirties who had recovered from COVID-19.

The genes are TRBV6-5 and TRBJ1-2; D is perhaps TRBD1 (6 bases). This CDR3 has 11 amino acids. Germline V gene data show CDR1 as MNHEY and CDR2 as SVGAGI. Between the trimmed V and J ends, which lost 7 bases and 8 bases, there was a span of 11 bases. CDR3 nucleotide sequence: TGTGCCAGCACCGGGACACTGGGCTACACCTTC. As protein: CASTGTLGYTF.

This clone appeared a few times. The rearrangement uses TRBV29-1 and TRBJ2-3; 7 bases line up with TRBD2. The CDR3 spans 14 residues. The J segment lost 3 bases and the V segment lost 6 bases, leaving 9 bases of the junction unmatched. Germline assignment: CDR1 SQVTM and CDR2 ANQGSEA. The CDR3: CSVETVGGTDTQYF. Here the CDR3 DNA reads TGCAGCGTCGAGACAGTGGGGGGGACAGATACGCAGTATTTT.

CDR3 sequence reads: CASSVGQSNTGELFF. CDR3 coding DNA: TGTGCCAGCAGCGTTGGACAGTCGAACACCGGGGAGCTGTTTTTT. This chain joins TRBV9 and TRBJ2-2, with TRBD1 as a possible D gene (6 bases). The length of the CDR3 is 15 residues. Germline V CDR1 and CDR2: SGDLS, YYNGEE. The ends were cut back, 2 bases at V and 0 bases at J, with 8 bases in the middle.

The chain has TRBV5-4 and TRBJ1-2; D is possibly TRBD1 (6 bases). The CDR3 covers 15 residues. V dropped 0 bases and J dropped 2 bases, with 11 bases sitting between them. Germline V gives CDR1 SGHNT, CDR2 YYREEE (reference sequence). The CDR3, as DNA: TGTGCCAGCAGCTTGGCAGGGGTGGCAAACTATGGCTACACCTTC. Amino acids: CASSLAGVANYGYTF.

The rearrangement joins TRBV29-1 to TRBJ2-7; 9 bases map to TRBD1. Germline CDR1 SQVTM, CDR2 ANQGSEA. Trimming at V came to 7 bases and at J to 3 bases, leaving 4 bases not matched to a gene. CDR3 length: 12 residues. The CDR3 DNA is TGCAGCGCGGGACAGGGAAACTACGAGCAGTACTTC. It yields the protein CSAGQGNYEQYF.

The chain joins TRBV11-2 to TRBJ1-2, with TRBD1 matching over 9 bases. The CDR3 consists of 15 residues. The V gene end was trimmed by 4 bases and the J gene end by 1 base; junction bases not matched to a gene: 4. Looked up from germline, CDR1 is SGHAT and CDR2 is FQNNGV. CDR3 coding DNA: TGTGCCAGCAGCTGGGGACAGGGTGGTAACTATGGCTACACCTTC. It is translated as CASSWGQGGNYGYTF.

CDR3 coding DNA: TGTGCCAGCACCGTCGGGGGGGCCTATGGCTACACCTTC. Translating gives CASTVGGAYGYTF. V gene TRBV28 combines with J gene TRBJ1-2; tentatively, D is TRBD1 (6 bases). The CDR3 has 13 amino acids. Germline V CDR1 and CDR2: MDHEN, SYDVKM. V was trimmed by 7 bases and J by 4 bases, leaving 13 bases between them.

This clone appeared a single time. V is TRBV5-1 and J is TRBJ1-4; TRBD1 matches at 9 bases. With V trimmed by 4 bases and J by 8 bases, 12 bases remained unmatched. Germline V gene sequence: CDR1 SGHRS, CDR2 YFSETQ. The CDR3 loop spans 16 amino acids. The CDR3 DNA reads TGCGCCAGCAGCCTCGGTCGGACAGGGGATTACGAAAAACTGTTTTTT. Amino acid sequence: CASSLGRTGDYEKLFF.

V gene TRBV4-2 combines with J gene TRBJ2-5, with D tentatively TRBD2 (5 bases). With 4 bases removed from V and 5 bases from J, the gap between germline ends came to 11 bases. This CDR3 contains 13 residues. The germline V gene has CDR1 LGHNA and CDR2 YNFKEQ. Here the CDR3 reads CASSRSPGETQYF. The CDR3 nucleotides read TGTGCCAGCAGCCGCTCACCGGGGGAGACCCAGTACTTC.

The J gene is TRBJ1-5, the V gene TRBV6-5; D gene unclear. CDR3 length equals 15 residues. CDR1 is MNHEY, CDR2 SVGAGI, per germline. The V end lost 6 bases, the J end lost 1 base, and 13 bases lay between the germline ends. CDR3: CASRRGSQSNQPQHF. The CDR3 nucleotides are TGTGCCAGCAGACGAGGGAGTCAAAGCAATCAGCCCCAGCATTTT.

The chain carries TRBV25-1 and TRBJ2-7; 7 bases line up with TRBD2. The CDR3 spans 17 residues. J was trimmed by 3 bases and V by 0 bases; bases with no gene match: 11. Germline V gives CDR1 MGHDK, CDR2 SYGVNS. The CDR3 loop is CASSEYSSGGRGYEQYF. The CDR3 coding sequence is TGTGCCAGCAGTGAATATAGTTCGGGGGGTCGAGGCTACGAGCAGTACTTC.

The J gene is TRBJ1-2, the V gene TRBV7-9; 7 bases agree with TRBD1. This CDR3 has 15 residues. The germline gives CDR1 SEHNR, CDR2 FQNEAQ (reference sequence). V shed 1 base, J shed 8 bases, and the junction held 10 bases outside the gene matches. The CDR3 nucleotides are TGTGCCAGCAGCTTAGAGAGCGCGGGCAGGGGGGGCTACACCTTC. The encoded protein is CASSLESAGRGGYTF.

This clone has a single count. V gene TRBV6-5 combines with J gene TRBJ1-4, with 10 bases aligning to TRBD1. CDR3 length: 15 residues. Trimming at V came to 4 bases and at J to 8 bases, leaving 7 bases not matched to a gene. Germline CDR1 and CDR2: MNHEY and SVGAGI. The CDR3 coding sequence is TGTGCCAGCAGTTCCCCGACAGGGGGCGGCGAAAAACTGTTTTTT. Translated, it gives CASSSPTGGGEKLFF.

The rearrangement uses TRBV28 and TRBJ2-7; TRBD1 matches 9 bases. V trimming: 5 bases; J trimming: 4 bases; junction bases outside the gene matches: 6. The CDR3 loop spans 14 amino acids. Germline V gives CDR1 MDHEN, CDR2 SYDVKM. In DNA, the CDR3 is TGTGCCAGCAGTCCGGGACAGGGAATTTACGAGCAGTACTTC. As protein: CASSPGQGIYEQYF.

CDR3 bases: TGCGCCAGCAGCCTACAGGGGGCGCGTGTCGGTGAAGCTTTCTTT. Amino acid sequence: CASSLQGARVGEAFF. The chain uses TRBV5-1 and TRBJ1-1; TRBD1 aligns across 9 bases. Trimming cost V 4 bases and J 7 bases; bases outside gene matches: 11. This CDR3 contains 15 residues. CDR1 and CDR2 (germline): SGHRS, YFSETQ.

The chain recombines TRBV9 with TRBJ2-5; 11 bases map to TRBD2. The V segment lost 0 bases and the J segment 5 bases; nucleotides outside the gene matches: 6. The CDR3 totals 16 residues. Germline V gene lookup returns CDR1 SGDLS and CDR2 YYNGEE. The CDR3 reads CASSVVVSGGAETQYF. The CDR3 region has the DNA TGTGCCAGCAGCGTAGTTGTTAGCGGGGGGGCCGAGACCCAGTACTTC.

A few counts support this clone. The rearrangement uses TRBV20-1 and TRBJ2-7; tentative D call: TRBD2 (5 bases). The V and J ends lost 6 bases and 6 bases respectively, with 12 bases between them. This CDR3 contains 11 residues. In germline, CDR1 is DFQATT, CDR2 SNEGSKA (reference sequence). As DNA, the CDR3 is TGCAGTGCCACCCCGGGGTCCGAGCAGTACTTC. Protein product: CSATPGSEQYF.

V is TRBV7-9 and J is TRBJ1-1; D uncertain. This CDR3 has 15 residues. Germline lookup yields CDR1 SEHNR and CDR2 FQNEAQ (reference sequence). The germline V and J ends were trimmed by 0 bases and 1 base, with 9 bases remaining between them. The CDR3 sequence is CASSLALPGNTEAFF. For the CDR3, the DNA is TGTGCCAGCAGCTTAGCCCTCCCGGGGAACACTGAAGCTTTCTTT.

The rearrangement uses TRBV3-1 (or the pseudogene TRBV3-2) and TRBJ1-1; 7 bases agree with TRBD1. The CDR3 loop spans 18 amino acids. V trimming: 0 bases; J trimming: 4 bases; junction bases outside the gene matches: 14. Germline V gene data show CDR1 as LGHDT and CDR2 as YNNKEL (reference sequence). The CDR3 region has the DNA TGTGCCAGCAGCCAAGATAGGAGCAGGGGGGCCCGGGGCACTGAAGCTTTCTTT. Its translation is CASSQDRSRGARGTEAFF.

This clone was found a few times. This sequence joins TRBV27 and TRBJ1-5; a possible D gene is TRBD1 (5 bases). Trimming left V 8 bases short and J 4 bases short, with 9 bases between. The CDR3 has 12 amino acids. Germline assignment: CDR1 MNHEY and CDR2 SMNVEV (reference sequence). This CDR3 reads CASRTLNQPQHF. The CDR3, as DNA: TGTGCCAGCCGGACACTGAATCAGCCCCAGCATTTT.

This chain uses TRBV15 with TRBJ2-4, with D tentatively TRBD1 (6 bases). V lost 8 bases, J lost 0 bases, and 14 bases lay in between. This CDR3 has 15 amino acids. CDR1 and CDR2 (germline): LNHNV, YYDKDF (reference sequence). For the CDR3, the DNA is TGTGCCACCGGGAGCCAGGGGATAGCCAAAAACATTCAGTACTTC. Protein product: CATGSQGIAKNIQYF.

This clone was recorded once. The chain employs TRBV19 and TRBJ1-1; D possibly corresponds to TRBD1 (5 bases). The CDR3 contains 13 residues. V lost 5 bases, J lost 7 bases, and 14 bases lay in between. Germline V gene data show CDR1 as LNHDA and CDR2 as SQIVND (reference sequence). The CDR3 bases are TGTGCCAGTAGTCCCCCGACAGCCATTGAAGCTTTCTTT. Its translation: CASSPPTAIEAFF.

Worth noting for this clone: This sample also contains other DNA sequences that code for the same CDR3. V usage is TRBV27 and J usage is TRBJ1-3; tentative D call: TRBD1 (5 bases). V was cut by 5 bases and J by 1 base, with 12 bases left in between. Germline lookup yields CDR1 MNHEY and CDR2 SMNVEV (reference sequence). The CDR3 runs 15 residues. CDR3 protein: CASSPLGGSGNTIYF. The CDR3 DNA reads TGTGCCAGCAGTCCCCTGGGGGGTTCTGGAAACACCATATATTTT.

This rearrangement joins TRBV5-1 to TRBJ2-2, with TRBD2 as a possible D gene (5 bases). Trimming pared 4 bases from V and 6 bases from J, leaving 22 bases between. The CDR3 runs to 17 residues. Germline assignment: CDR1 SGHRS and CDR2 YFSETQ. The CDR3 DNA follows: TGCGCCAGCAGCCCCGGAGGCCTCCCTGGTTCCCCCGGGGAGCTGTTTTTT. As protein: CASSPGGLPGSPGELFF. Filled out from reference TRBV5-1 and TRBJ2-2, the complete variable domain reads KAGVTQTPRYLIKTRGQQVTLSCSPISGHRSVSWYQQTPGQGLQFLFEYFSETQRNKGNFPGRFSGRQFSNSRSEMNVSTLELGDSALYLCASSPGGLPGSPGELFFGEGSRLTVL.